The 14 T cell receptor beta chains listed next were all sequenced from one sample in a study of blood T cell repertoires in COVID-19. Only in-frame clones appear in the TCRdb table, and some are missing; sequencing was by immunoSEQ multiplex PCR. The sample lists 95,000 to 150,000 clones; approximately 85% were seen once. The sequenced material came from peripheral blood. All receptors derive from a woman aged 80 or older with COVID-19, enrolled during active disease.

In its sample, this clone was seen once. The chain has TRBV19 and TRBJ2-5; 9 nucleotides align to TRBD1. The V and J ends lost 5 bases and 5 bases, in that order; junction bases with no gene match: 3. The CDR3 is made up of 13 amino acids. The germline V gene encodes CDR1 LNHDA and CDR2 SQIVND (reference sequence). The CDR3 DNA reads TGTGCCAGTAGTCAGACAGGGGGTGAGACCCAGTACTTC. Its translation: CASSQTGGETQYF.

The chain joins TRBV18 to TRBJ1-5; tentatively, D is TRBD1 (6 bases). Germline V gene data show CDR1 as KGHSH and CDR2 as LQKENI. The V and J ends lost 5 bases and 7 bases respectively, with 12 bases between them. CDR3 length equals 13 residues. CDR3 residues: CASSANRAQPQHF. DNA of the CDR3: TGTGCCAGCTCAGCCAACAGGGCCCAGCCCCAGCATTTT.

The chain combines TRBV7-9 with TRBJ2-7, with a tentative D call TRBD1 (6 bases). Germline CDR1 is SEHNR and CDR2 is FQNEAQ (reference sequence). The CDR3 is 12 residues long. The ends were cut back, 7 bases at V and 5 bases at J, with 12 bases in the middle. The CDR3 nucleotides read TGTGCCAGCACCAAACAGGGCCACGAGCAGTACTTC. Translated: CASTKQGHEQYF.

Ten or more counts support this clone. This chain connects TRBV5-1 to TRBJ1-4; no clear D gene. This CDR3 contains 15 residues. Germline assignment: CDR1 SGHRS and CDR2 YFSETQ. V lost 6 bases, J lost 3 bases, and 15 bases lay in between. CDR3 DNA: TGCGCCAGCACTCGGGAGGGTTCGGCTAATGAAAAACTGTTTTTT. It specifies CASTREGSANEKLFF.

V usage is TRBV12-5 and J usage is TRBJ2-3; 10 bases are shared with TRBD2. This CDR3 contains 14 residues. Trimming took 10 bases from V and 2 from J; bases not matched to a gene: 6. CDR1 and CDR2 from the germline V gene are LGHNT and FRNRAP. The CDR3 DNA reads as TGTGCTACCCCGGGACTAGCGCACACAGATACGCAGTATTTT. Encoded protein: CATPGLAHTDTQYF.

V is TRBV6-2 or TRBV6-3 and J is TRBJ2-3; TRBD1 matches 7 bases. This CDR3 is 19 amino acids long. The V segment lost 5 bases and the J segment 4 bases; nucleotides outside the gene matches: 21. Germline CDR1 is MNHEY and CDR2 is SVGEGT. The CDR3 is CASSLDYRQGLGQADTQYF. The CDR3 bases are TGTGCCAGCAGTCTCGACTACCGACAGGGCCTTGGTCAGGCAGATACGCAGTATTTT.

This chain connects TRBV11-2 to TRBJ2-3, with TRBD1 as a possible D gene (5 bases). Germline-derived CDR1 and CDR2 are SGHAT and FQNNGV. V lost 5 bases and J lost 2, with 17 bases in between. The CDR3 has 16 residues. CDR3 sequence (DNA): TGTGCCAGCAGCCTAGGGGCTAACAGAAACACAGATACGCAGTATTTT. This encodes CASSLGANRNTDTQYF.

This clone showed up just once. The chain uses TRBV19 and TRBJ1-1, with D hard to call. V lost 5 bases, J lost 8 bases, and 9 bases lay in between. The CDR3 extends over 11 amino acids. Germline V gene lookup returns CDR1 LNHDA and CDR2 SQIVND (reference sequence). This CDR3 is CASSSLMEAFF. In DNA form, the CDR3 reads TGTGCCAGTAGTTCCCTTATGGAAGCTTTCTTT. Filled out from reference TRBV19 and TRBJ1-1, the complete variable domain reads DGGITQSPKYLFRKEGQNVTLSCEQNLNHDAMYWYRQDPGQGLRLIYYSQIVNDFQKGDIAEGYSVSREKKESFPLTVTSAQKNPTAFYLCASSSLMEAFFGQGTRLTVV.

This clone is a singleton in its sample. The chain joins TRBV5-6 to TRBJ2-5; no clear D gene. Germline CDR1 is SGHDT and CDR2 is YYEEEE. Trimming pared 4 bases from V and 9 bases from J, leaving 16 bases between. CDR3 length: 13 amino acids. CDR3 sequence: CASSVTSRLAQYF. DNA for the CDR3: TGTGCCAGCAGCGTGACCTCCAGGTTAGCCCAGTACTTC.

This rearrangement joins TRBV4-1 to TRBJ2-7; unclear D gene. This CDR3 spans 14 amino acids. Looked up from germline, CDR1 is MGHRA and CDR2 is YSYEKL. Trimming took 1 base from V and 7 from J, leaving 14 bases between them. In DNA, the CDR3 is TGCGCCAGCAGCCAAGTGCCCCTCTCGGAGGAGCAGTACTTC. Translated, it gives CASSQVPLSEEQYF.

A few counts support this clone. The chain is built from TRBV10-3 and TRBJ2-3, with 9 bases fitting TRBD1. The V segment lost 3 bases and the J segment 3 bases; nucleotides outside the gene matches: 4. There are 15 residues in the CDR3. CDR1 ENHRY and CDR2 SYGVKD come from the germline V gene. CDR3 nucleotide sequence: TGTGCCATCAGTGAAGAACAGGGGGCTACAGATACGCAGTATTTT. Encoded protein: CAISEEQGATDTQYF.

V and J are TRBV9 and TRBJ2-1; D gene unclear. Germline V gene data show CDR1 as SGDLS and CDR2 as YYNGEE. The CDR3 is 12 amino acids. V was shortened by 0 bases and J by 7 bases, with 5 bases between the two germline ends. CDR3 residues: CASSVAGNEQFF. CDR3 nucleotides: TGTGCCAGCAGCGTAGCCGGGAATGAGCAGTTCTTC.

J is TRBJ2-1 and V is TRBV3-1 (or the pseudogene TRBV3-2), with 12 bases aligning to TRBD2. V lost 5 bases to trimming and J lost 8 bases; unmatched junction nucleotides: 10. In germline, CDR1 is LGHDT, CDR2 YNNKEL (reference sequence). The CDR3 is 16 residues long. The chain's CDR3 is CASSGLAGLNGHEQFF. The CDR3 nucleotides are TGTGCCAGCAGCGGACTAGCGGGGCTAAATGGCCATGAGCAGTTCTTC.

V and J are TRBV6-1 and TRBJ2-7; a weak D match, TRBD1 (6 bases). The CDR3 is made up of 15 amino acids. Germline values: CDR1 MNHNS, CDR2 SASEGT. Trimming removed 1 base from V and 5 bases from J, with 15 bases in between. The CDR3 region is CASSEVRAGADEQYF. The DNA for the CDR3 is TGTGCCAGCAGTGAAGTGAGGGCAGGGGCGGACGAGCAGTACTTC.